These 11 T cell receptor beta chains originate from one sample sequenced in a study of graft-versus-host responses after intestinal transplantation (dated by TCRdb to about 2021). These receptors have no known antigen. Library creation used the immunoSEQ multiplex PCR assay. Imported from immuneACCESS, the table was reduced by TCRdb to in-frame sequences with V and J called. These copies leave out some clones; in studies compared against another copy, an unresolved V gene accounts for under half, and the cause of the remainder is not known. The sample table contains about 89,000 clones; only one count was recorded for about 92% of them. The top ten constitute roughly 2% of the sample. The time point tag for this specimen amounts to: cells obtained before transplantation from donor or recipient. The starting material was unstimulated CD8+ T cells sorted from spleen or lymph node cells, obtained before intestinal transplant. These receptors were collected from a human donor who received an intestinal transplant.

The V call is TRBV5-6, the J call TRBJ2-7, with 8 bases lining up with TRBD1. The junction had 12 bases not matched to a gene; V was cut back by 6 bases and J by 13 bases. The germline V gene has CDR1 SGHDT and CDR2 YYEEEE. The CDR3 extends over 12 amino acids. The CDR3 nucleotides read TGTGCCAGCAATGAAGGGACAGGTTCGAATTACTTC. Protein sequence: CASNEGTGSNYF.

The chain joins TRBV10-3 to TRBJ2-7, with 9 bases identical to TRBD1. V lost 6 bases to trimming and J lost 4 bases; unmatched junction nucleotides: 10. This CDR3 contains 15 residues. CDR1 and CDR2 (germline): ENHRY, SYGVKD. CDR3: CAIRLQGANGYEQYF. DNA of the CDR3: TGTGCCATCAGATTACAGGGGGCTAACGGGTACGAGCAGTACTTC.

V is TRBV11-2 and J is TRBJ2-1; D is undetermined. Trimming took 6 bases from V and 0 from J, leaving 9 bases between them. In germline, CDR1 is SGHAT, CDR2 FQNNGV. The CDR3 totals 14 residues. Here the CDR3 DNA reads TGTGCCAGCAGTCCTCTGAGCTCCTACAATGAGCAGTTCTTC. It is translated as CASSPLSSYNEQFF.

This sequence joins TRBV10-3 and TRBJ1-1; tentative D call: TRBD1 (6 bases). There are 15 residues in the CDR3. V was shortened by 6 bases and J by 1 base, with 15 bases between the two germline ends. Germline V gene lookup returns CDR1 ENHRY and CDR2 SYGVKD. CDR3 sequence reads: CAIRRTEGTNTEAFF. CDR3 bases: TGTGCCATCAGGCGGACAGAGGGGACGAACACTGAAGCTTTCTTT.

The genes are TRBV4-3 and TRBJ2-1; TRBD2 agrees at 8 bases. Trimming took 0 bases from V and 9 from J; bases not matched to a gene: 10. The CDR3 loop spans 16 amino acids. Germline CDR1 is LGHNA and CDR2 is YSLEER. The CDR3 bases are TGCGCCAGCAGCCAAGATGCTTACGGGGGGGCGTTTGAGCAGTTCTTC. It translates to CASSQDAYGGAFEQFF.

The rearrangement links TRBV7-9 to TRBJ2-1, with 10 bases matching TRBD1. The CDR3 spans 15 residues. The ends lost 4 bases at V and 6 bases at J; junction bases unmatched: 6. Looked up from germline, CDR1 is SEHNR and CDR2 is FQNEAQ (reference sequence). The CDR3 coding sequence is TGTGCCAGCAGCTCCCGGGACAGGGGAATCAATGAGCAGTTCTTC. The encoded protein is CASSSRDRGINEQFF.

This chain links TRBV23-1 with TRBJ1-1; D is possibly TRBD1 (5 bases). TRBV23-1 is an ORF, with its function uncertain. The CDR3 is 15 residues long. V was pared by 3 bases and J by 1 base, with 12 bases between. CDR3 amino acids: CASSHLQAWNTEAFF. The DNA for the CDR3 is TGCGCCAGCAGTCATCTACAGGCCTGGAACACTGAAGCTTTCTTT.

The V and J genes are TRBV19 and TRBJ2-7; tentative D call: TRBD1 (5 bases). This CDR3 region has 14 residues. Germline lookup yields CDR1 LNHDA and CDR2 SQIVND (reference sequence). Trimming shortened V by 4 bases and J by 2 bases, and 12 bases separated the two germline ends. The CDR3, as DNA: TGTGCCAGTAGTACAGGGCCCCTAGCCTACGAGCAGTACTTC. This codes for CASSTGPLAYEQYF.

V and J are TRBV7-9 and TRBJ1-1; no firm D call. The germline CDR1 and CDR2 sequences are SEHNR and FQNEAQ (reference sequence). The ends were cut back, 4 bases at V and 4 bases at J, with 7 bases in the middle. CDR3 length: 12 residues. This CDR3 reads CASSSDTTEAFF. The DNA for the CDR3 is TGTGCCAGCAGCTCAGACACCACTGAAGCTTTCTTT. Combining the CDR3 with reference TRBV7-9 and TRBJ1-1 gives the whole variable domain DTGVSQNPRHKITKRGQNVTFRCDPISEHNRLYWYRQTLGQGPEFLTYFQNEAQLEKSRLLSDRFSAERPKGSFSTLEIQRTEQGDSAMYLCASSSDTTEAFFGQGTRLTVV.

This sequence joins TRBV7-9 and TRBJ1-1, with TRBD1 matching 9 bases. Germline-derived CDR1 and CDR2 are SEHNR and FQNEAQ (reference sequence). V lost 4 bases and J lost 12; bases outside the gene matches: 15. This CDR3 contains 15 residues. CDR3 loop: CASSSSPTEGQGTFF. The CDR3, as DNA: TGTGCCAGCAGCTCTAGCCCAACGGAGGGACAGGGAACTTTCTTT.

This chain joins TRBV5-6 and TRBJ1-2; the match to TRBD1 covers 7 bases. V was clipped by 4 bases and J by 4 bases; unmatched bases: 10. The CDR3 spans 15 residues. The germline V gene encodes CDR1 SGHDT and CDR2 YYEEEE. The CDR3 sequence: CASSPGQSSFYGYTF. Written as DNA, the CDR3 is TGTGCCAGCAGCCCGGGACAGTCTTCCTTCTATGGCTACACCTTC.